This TCR beta chain was identified during a study of sequential checkpoint blockade in melanoma. In the study overall: TCRβ was sequenced from DNA of approximately 92 pretreatment tumors. After nivolumab or ipilimumab alone, approximately 22 patients had week-13 rebiopsies.

Findings and limits, study-wide: About 30 times likelier clinical benefit followed increased tumor T-cell fraction and clonality.

The repertoire was sequenced with immunoSEQ multiplex PCR; TCRdb's copy has only in-frame clones and lacks some. The table includes about 390 clones, approximately 25% detected once. As for this clone: Its target is not known.

This CDR3 spans 15 amino acids. Per germline, CDR1 SGHDN and CDR2 FVKESK. V was shortened by 4 bases and J by 6 bases, with 17 bases between the two germline ends. The sample's treatment: randomized to nivolumab then ipilimumab (arm A) or the reverse (arm B). Sample: tumor tissue (inferred from file names), taken from a patient given nivolumab and ipilimumab in sequence. This chain joins TRBV14 and TRBJ2-3, with a tentative D call TRBD2 (6 bases). The receptor comes from a human donor with melanoma. CDR3 loop: CASSRRDLKRDTQYF. The CDR3 DNA follows: TGTGCCAGCAGCCGGCGGGACTTAAAGCGCGATACGCAGTATTTT.